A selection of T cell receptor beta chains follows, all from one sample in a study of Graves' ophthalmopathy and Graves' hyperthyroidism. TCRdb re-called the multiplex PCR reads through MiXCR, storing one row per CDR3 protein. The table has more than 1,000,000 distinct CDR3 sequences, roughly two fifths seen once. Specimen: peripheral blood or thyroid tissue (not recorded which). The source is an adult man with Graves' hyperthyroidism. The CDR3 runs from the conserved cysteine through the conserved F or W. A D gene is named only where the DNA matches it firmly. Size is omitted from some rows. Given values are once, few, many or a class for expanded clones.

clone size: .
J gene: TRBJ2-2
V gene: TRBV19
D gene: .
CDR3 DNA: TGTGCCAGTAGTATAGTTAGGGGTGCCGGCGCCGGGGAGCTGTTTTTT
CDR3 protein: CASSIVRGAGAGELFF

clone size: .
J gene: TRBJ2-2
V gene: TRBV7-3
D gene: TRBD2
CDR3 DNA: TGTGCCAGCAGCTTATTCGCGGGAGCAAACACCGGGGAGCTGTTTTTT
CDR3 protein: CASSLFAGANTGELFF

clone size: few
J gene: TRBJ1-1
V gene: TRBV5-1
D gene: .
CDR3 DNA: TGCGCCAGCAGCCTTAATACAGTAGGCGTGAGGGTGAACACTGAAGCTTTCTTT
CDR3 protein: CASSLNTVGVRVNTEAFF

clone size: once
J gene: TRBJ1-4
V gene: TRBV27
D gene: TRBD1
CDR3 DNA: TGTGCCAGCAGGCCCGGAACAGGGGAAGAAAAACTGTTTTTT
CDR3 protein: CASRPGTGEEKLFF

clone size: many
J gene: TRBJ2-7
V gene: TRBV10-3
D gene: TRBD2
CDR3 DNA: TGTGCCATCAGAGAGACTAGCGGGAGCGTCTCCTCCTACGAGCAGTACTTC
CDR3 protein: CAIRETSGSVSSYEQYF

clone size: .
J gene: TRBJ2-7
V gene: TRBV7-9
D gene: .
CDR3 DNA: TGTGCCAGCAGCTTAGTGCGAACGGTGGACGAGCAGTACTTC
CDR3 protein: CASSLVRTVDEQYF

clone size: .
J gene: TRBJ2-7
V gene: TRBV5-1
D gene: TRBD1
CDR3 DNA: TGCGCCAGCAGCGTGAGACAGGGGGCCTCCTACGAGCAGTACTTC
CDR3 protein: CASSVRQGASYEQYF

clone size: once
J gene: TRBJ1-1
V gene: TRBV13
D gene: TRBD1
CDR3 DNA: TGTGCCAGCAGCGGACAGGGCCTTAAAGCTTTCTTT
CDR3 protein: CASSGQGLKAFF

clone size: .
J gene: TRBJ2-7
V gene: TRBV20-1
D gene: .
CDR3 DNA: TGCAGTGCAGAGCAGGGACAGGGGAAGAGCGGGAGGTTATACGAGCAGTACTTC
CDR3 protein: CSAEQGQGKSGRLYEQYF

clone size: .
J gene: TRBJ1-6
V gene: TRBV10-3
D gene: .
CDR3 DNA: TGTGCCATCAGTGACTACTATCTCGGGTCACCCCTCCACTTT
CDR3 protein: CAISDYYLGSPLHF

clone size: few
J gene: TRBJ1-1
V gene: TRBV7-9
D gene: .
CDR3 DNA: TGTGCCAGCATACAAACCGGCAGGGATGGAGCTTTCTTT
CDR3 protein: CASIQTGRDGAFF

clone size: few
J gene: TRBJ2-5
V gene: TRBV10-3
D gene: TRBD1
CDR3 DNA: TGTGCCATCAGTGAGGACAGGGGGGAGACCCAGTACTTC
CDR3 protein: CAISEDRGETQYF

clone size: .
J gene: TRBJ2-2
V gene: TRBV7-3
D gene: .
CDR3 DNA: TGTGCCAGCAGCTTTATACGGCAGCTGTTTTTT
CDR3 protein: CASSFIRQLFF

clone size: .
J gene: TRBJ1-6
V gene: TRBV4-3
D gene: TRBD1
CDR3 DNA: TGCGCCAGCAGCCATGAAAGGGGACAGGGGTATAATTCACCCCTCCACTTT
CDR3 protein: CASSHERGQGYNSPLHF

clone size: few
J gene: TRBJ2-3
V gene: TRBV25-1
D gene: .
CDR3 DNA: TGTGCCAGCAGTGACAGGGGATTTGATACGCAGTATTTT
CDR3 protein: CASSDRGFDTQYF

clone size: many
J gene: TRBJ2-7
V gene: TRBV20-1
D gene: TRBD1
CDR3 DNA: TGCAGTGCTAGCGGAGGGACAGGGGGATTGAACGAGCAGTACTTC
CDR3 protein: CSASGGTGGLNEQYF

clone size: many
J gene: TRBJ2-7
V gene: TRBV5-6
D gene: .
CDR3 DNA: TGTGCCAGCAGCTTGGCGGGAGCTAGCCTCGAGCAGTACTTC
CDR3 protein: CASSLAGASLEQYF

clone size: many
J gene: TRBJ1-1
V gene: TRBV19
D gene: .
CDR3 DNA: TGTGCCAGTAGTCCGAGGAGGAGTGAAGCTTTCTTT
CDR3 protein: CASSPRRSEAFF

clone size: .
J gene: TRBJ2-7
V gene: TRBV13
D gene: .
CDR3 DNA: TGTGCCAGCAGCCCTCGCATACAAGCCTACGAGCAGTACTTC
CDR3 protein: CASSPRIQAYEQYF

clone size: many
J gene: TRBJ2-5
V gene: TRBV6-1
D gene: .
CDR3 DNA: TGTGCCAGCAGCCAGGGGATGAGGGAGACCCAGTACTTC
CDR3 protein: CASSQGMRETQYF

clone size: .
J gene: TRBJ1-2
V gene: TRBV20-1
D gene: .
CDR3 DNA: TGCGGTGCTAGAGATACAGGGAAAGGTGGCTACACCTTC
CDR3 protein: CGARDTGKGGYTF

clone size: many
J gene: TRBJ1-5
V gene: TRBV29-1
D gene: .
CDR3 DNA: TGCAGCGTTGTTGCCCCCAATCAGCCCCAGCATTTT
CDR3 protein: CSVVAPNQPQHF

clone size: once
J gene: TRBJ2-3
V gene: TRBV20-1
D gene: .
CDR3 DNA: TGCAGTGCTAGTATCCCGGCAGATACGCAGTATTTT
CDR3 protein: CSASIPADTQYF

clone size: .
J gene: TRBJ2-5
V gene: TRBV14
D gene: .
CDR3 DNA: TGTGCCAGCAACCAAGATATGAGGGGCGCGACCCAGTACTTC
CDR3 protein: CASNQDMRGATQYF

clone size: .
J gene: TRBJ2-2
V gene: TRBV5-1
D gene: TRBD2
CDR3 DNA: TGCGCCAGCAGCAGCACTAGCGAGCACACCGGGGAGCTGTTTTTT
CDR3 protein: CASSSTSEHTGELFF

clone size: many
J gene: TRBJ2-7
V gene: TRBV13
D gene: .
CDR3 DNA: TGTGCCAGCAGCACCCTCCGCGGGGAGCAGTACTTC
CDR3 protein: CASSTLRGEQYF

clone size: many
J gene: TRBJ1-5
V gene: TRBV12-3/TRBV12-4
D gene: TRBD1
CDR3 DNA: TGTGCCAGCAATCAACAGGGGGTTGAAAGGCCCCAGCATTTT
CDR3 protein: CASNQQGVERPQHF

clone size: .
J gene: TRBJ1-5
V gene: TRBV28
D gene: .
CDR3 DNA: TGTGCCAGCATCACGGGGGGGGCTCGCAATCAGCCCCAGCATTTT
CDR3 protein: CASITGGARNQPQHF

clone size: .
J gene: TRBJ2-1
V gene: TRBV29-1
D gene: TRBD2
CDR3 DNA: TGCAGCGTCGGAGGAAGCGGGAGCACCTACAATGAGCAGTTCTTC
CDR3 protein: CSVGGSGSTYNEQFF

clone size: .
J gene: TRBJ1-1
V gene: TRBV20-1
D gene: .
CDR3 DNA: TGCAGTTCTCACAGGAGCATGAACACTGAAGCTTTCTTT
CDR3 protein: CSSHRSMNTEAFF

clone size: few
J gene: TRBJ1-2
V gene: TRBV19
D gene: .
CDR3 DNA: TGTGCCAGTAGTCCCTCGGGAAGTGGGACTGAAGCTAACTATGGCTACACCTTC
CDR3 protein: CASSPSGSGTEANYGYTF

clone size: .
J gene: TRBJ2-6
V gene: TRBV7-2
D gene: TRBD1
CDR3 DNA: TGTGCCAGCAGCTTAAACGAGGGACAGTCCGGGGCCAACGTCCTGACTTTC
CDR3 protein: CASSLNEGQSGANVLTF

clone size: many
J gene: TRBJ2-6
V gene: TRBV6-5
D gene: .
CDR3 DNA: TGTGCCAGTACAGGGAGTGGGATAGGGGCCAACGTCCTGACTTTC
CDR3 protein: CASTGSGIGANVLTF

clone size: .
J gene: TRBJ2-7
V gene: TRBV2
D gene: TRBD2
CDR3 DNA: TGTGCCAGCAGAGGCCCGGGACTAGCGTCCTCCTACGAGCAGTACTTC
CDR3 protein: CASRGPGLASSYEQYF

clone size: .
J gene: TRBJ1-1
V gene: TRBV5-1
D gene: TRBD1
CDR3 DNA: TGCGCCAGCAGCGTACGACAGGGTAGTGAAGCTTTCTTT
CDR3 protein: CASSVRQGSEAFF

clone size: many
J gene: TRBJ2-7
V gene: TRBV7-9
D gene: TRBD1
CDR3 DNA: TGTGCCAGCAGCCCTCCTTTGGACAGGGGAGCCGAGCAGTACTTC
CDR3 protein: CASSPPLDRGAEQYF

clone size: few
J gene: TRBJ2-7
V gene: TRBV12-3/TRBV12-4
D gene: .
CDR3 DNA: TGTGCCAGCAGCCGACAGGGAGGCGGCGGCGAGCAGTACTTC
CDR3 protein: CASSRQGGGGEQYF

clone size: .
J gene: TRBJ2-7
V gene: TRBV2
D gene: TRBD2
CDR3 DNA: TGTGCCAGCAGCGTAGTTACTAGCGGCGAGCAGTACTTC
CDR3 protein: CASSVVTSGEQYF

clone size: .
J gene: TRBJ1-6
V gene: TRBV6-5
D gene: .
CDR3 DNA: TGTGCCAGCAGTTACCGCCCGATCGGGGGCGTGAATTCACCCCTCCACTTT
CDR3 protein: CASSYRPIGGVNSPLHF

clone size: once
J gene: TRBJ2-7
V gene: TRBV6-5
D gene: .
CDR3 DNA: TGTGCCAGCAGGCCGACAGTGGCCTACGAGCAGTACTTC
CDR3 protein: CASRPTVAYEQYF

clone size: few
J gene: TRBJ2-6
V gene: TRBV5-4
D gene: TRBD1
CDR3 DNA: TGTGCCAGCAGCTCCTGGACAGGTCCCTCTGGGGCCAACGTCCTGACTTTC
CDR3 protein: CASSSWTGPSGANVLTF

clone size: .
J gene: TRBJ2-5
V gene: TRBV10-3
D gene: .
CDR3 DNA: TGTGCCGGCAGCGCGGGATTGCGTGGGACCCGGTACTTC
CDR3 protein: CAGSAGLRGTRYF

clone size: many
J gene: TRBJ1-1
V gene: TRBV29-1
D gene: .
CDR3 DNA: TGCAGCGTTTCCGAGAGTCTTGGCCAACGGGAAGCTTTCTTT
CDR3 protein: CSVSESLGQREAFF

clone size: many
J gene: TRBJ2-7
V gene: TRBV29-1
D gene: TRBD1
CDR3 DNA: TGCAGCGTTGAAGTCCAGGGGGAAGCCTACGAGCAGTACTTC
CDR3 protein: CSVEVQGEAYEQYF

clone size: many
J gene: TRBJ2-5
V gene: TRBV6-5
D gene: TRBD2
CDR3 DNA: TGTGCCAGCAGTAATCTAGCGGGGGGAGAGACCCAGTACTTC
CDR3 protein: CASSNLAGGETQYF

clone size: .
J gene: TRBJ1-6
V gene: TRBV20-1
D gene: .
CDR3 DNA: TGCAGTGCTACCCACCGCGGGGGTTCACCCCTCCACTTT
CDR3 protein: CSATHRGGSPLHF

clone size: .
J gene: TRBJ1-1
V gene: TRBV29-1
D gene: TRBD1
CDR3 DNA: TGCAGCGTTGAATCAGGAGGGGGGACAGATGAAGCTTTCTTT
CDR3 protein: CSVESGGGTDEAFF

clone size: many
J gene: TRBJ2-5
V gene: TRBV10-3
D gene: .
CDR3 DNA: TGTGCCATCAGTAAGGAGTACCAAGAGACCCAGTACTTC
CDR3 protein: CAISKEYQETQYF

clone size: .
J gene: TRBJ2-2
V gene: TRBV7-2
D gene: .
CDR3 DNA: TGTGCCAGCAGCTTAGAGTCAGGGATGATTCTACGGGAGCCGTTTTTT
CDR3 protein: CASSLESGMILREPFF

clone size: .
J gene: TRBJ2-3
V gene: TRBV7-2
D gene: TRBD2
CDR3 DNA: TGTGCCGGCGCGGCGGGAGCTCGAGATACGCAGTATTTT
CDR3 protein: CAGAAGARDTQYF

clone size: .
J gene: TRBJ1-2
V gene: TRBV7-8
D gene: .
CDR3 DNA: TGTGCCAGCGCTCCCGCCCCGGGCCGGTATGGCTACACCTTC
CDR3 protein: CASAPAPGRYGYTF

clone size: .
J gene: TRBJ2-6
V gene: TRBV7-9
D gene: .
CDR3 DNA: TGTGCCAGCAGCCCTGCAAGAGGGGGAATCTCTGGGGCCAACGTCCTGACTTTC
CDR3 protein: CASSPARGGISGANVLTF

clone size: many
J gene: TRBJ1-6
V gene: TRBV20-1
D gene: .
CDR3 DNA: TGCAGTGCAAAGGACGGGAATTCACCCCTCCACTTT
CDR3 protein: CSAKDGNSPLHF

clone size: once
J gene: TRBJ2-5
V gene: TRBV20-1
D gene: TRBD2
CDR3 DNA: TGCAGTGCTAGCGGGACTAGCGGGAGGAGGACCCAGTACTTC
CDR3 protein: CSASGTSGRRTQYF

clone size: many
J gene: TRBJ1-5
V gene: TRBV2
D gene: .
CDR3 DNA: TGTGCCAGCAGTGAGCAGACTCATTACAATCAGCCCCAGCATTTT
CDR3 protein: CASSEQTHYNQPQHF

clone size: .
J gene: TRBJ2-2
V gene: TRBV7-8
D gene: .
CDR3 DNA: TGTGCCAGCAGTACAACAGGGTTT
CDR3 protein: CASSTTGF

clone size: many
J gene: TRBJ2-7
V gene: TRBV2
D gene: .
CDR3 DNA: TGTGCCAGCACGCGGCAGGGGGGTATCTACGAGCAGTACTTC
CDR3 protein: CASTRQGGIYEQYF

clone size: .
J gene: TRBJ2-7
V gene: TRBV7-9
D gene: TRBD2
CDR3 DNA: TGTGCCAGCAGCTTCGGTCTAGCGGGAGTGGGGGCCGCCTACGAGCAGTACTTC
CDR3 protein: CASSFGLAGVGAAYEQYF